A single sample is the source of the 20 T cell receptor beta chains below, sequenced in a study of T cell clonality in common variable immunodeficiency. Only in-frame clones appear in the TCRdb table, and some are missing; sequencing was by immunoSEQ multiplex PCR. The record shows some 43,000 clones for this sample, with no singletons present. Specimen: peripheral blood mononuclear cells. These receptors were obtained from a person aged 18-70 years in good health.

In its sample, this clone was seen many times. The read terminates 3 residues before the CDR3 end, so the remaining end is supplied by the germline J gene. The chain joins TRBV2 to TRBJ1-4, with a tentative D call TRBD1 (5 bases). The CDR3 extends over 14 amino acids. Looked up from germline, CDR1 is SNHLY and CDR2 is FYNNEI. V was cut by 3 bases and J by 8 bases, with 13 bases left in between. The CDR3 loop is CASSERGRNEKLFF. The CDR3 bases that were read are TGTGCCAGCAGTGAGCGGGGCAGGAACGAAAAA.

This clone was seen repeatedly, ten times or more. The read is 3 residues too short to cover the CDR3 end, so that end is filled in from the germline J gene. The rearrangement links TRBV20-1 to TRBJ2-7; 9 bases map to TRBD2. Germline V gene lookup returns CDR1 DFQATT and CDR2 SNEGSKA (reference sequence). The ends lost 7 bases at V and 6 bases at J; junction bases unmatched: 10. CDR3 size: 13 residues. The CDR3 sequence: CSVQRGEGGEQYF. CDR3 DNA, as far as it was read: TGCAGTGTGCAGCGGGGGGAGGGAGGCGAG.

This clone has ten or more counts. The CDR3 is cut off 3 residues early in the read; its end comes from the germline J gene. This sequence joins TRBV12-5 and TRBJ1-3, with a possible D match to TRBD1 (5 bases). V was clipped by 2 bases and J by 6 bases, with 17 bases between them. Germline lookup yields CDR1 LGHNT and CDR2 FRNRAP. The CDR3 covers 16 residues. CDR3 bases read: TGTGCTAGTGGTTTGCCCTCTGGGGCTGCCGCAAACACC. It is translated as CASGLPSGAAANT. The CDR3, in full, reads CASGLPSGAAANTIYF.

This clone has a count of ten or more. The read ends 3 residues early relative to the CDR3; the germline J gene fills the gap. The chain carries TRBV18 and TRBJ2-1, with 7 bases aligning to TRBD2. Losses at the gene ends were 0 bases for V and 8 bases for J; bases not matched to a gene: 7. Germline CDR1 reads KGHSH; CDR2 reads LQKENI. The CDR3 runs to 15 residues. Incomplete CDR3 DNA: TGTGCCAGCTCACCACCCGGACTAGAAAGGTATGAG. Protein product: CASSPPGLERYE. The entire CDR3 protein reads CASSPPGLERYEQFF.

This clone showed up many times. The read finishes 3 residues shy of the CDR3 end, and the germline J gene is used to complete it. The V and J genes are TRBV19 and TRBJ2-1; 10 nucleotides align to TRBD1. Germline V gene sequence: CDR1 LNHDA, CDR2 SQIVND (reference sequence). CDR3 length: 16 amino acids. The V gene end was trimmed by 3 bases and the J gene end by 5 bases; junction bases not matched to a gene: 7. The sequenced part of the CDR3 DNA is TGTGCCAGTAGTATCCCGGGACAGGGGTTCGACAATGAG. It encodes CASSIPGQGFDNE. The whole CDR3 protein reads CASSIPGQGFDNEQFF.

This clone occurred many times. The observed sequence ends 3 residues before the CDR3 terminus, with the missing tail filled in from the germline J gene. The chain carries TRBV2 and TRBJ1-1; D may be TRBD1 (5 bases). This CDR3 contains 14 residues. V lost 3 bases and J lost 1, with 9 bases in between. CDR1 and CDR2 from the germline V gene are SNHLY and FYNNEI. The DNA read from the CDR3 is TGTGCCAGCAGTGAGTCCAGGGCGAACACTGAA. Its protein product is CASSESRANTE. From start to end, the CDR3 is CASSESRANTEAFF.

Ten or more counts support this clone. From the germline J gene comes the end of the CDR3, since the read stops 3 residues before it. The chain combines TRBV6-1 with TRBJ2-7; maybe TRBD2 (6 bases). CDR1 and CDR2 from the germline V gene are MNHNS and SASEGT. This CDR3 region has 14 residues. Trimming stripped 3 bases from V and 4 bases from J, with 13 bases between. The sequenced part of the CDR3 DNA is TGTGCCAGCAGTGACACACGGAGGGCTTACGAG. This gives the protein CASSDTRRAYE. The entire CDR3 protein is CASSDTRRAYEQYF.

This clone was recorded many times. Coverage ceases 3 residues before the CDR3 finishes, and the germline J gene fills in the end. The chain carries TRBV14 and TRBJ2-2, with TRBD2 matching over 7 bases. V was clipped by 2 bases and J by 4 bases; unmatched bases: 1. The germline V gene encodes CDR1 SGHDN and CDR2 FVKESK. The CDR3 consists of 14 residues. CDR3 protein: CASSQKRGTGELFF. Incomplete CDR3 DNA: TGTGCCAGCAGCCAAAAGCGGGGCACCGGGGAG.

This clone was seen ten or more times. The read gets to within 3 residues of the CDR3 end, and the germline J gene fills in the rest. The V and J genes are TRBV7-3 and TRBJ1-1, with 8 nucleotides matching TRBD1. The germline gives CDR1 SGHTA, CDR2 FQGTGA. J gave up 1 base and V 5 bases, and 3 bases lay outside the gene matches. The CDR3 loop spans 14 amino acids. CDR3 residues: CASSRGQANTEAFF. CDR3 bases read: TGTGCCAGCAGCCGGGGACAGGCGAACACTGAA.

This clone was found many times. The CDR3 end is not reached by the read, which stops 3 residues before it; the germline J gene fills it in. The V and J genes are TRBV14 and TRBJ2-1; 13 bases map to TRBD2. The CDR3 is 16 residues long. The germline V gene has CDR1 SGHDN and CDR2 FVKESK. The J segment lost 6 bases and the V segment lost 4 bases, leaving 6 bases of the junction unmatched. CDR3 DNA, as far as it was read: TGTGCCAGCAGCCTTGGACTAGCGGGAGTCCTCAATGAG. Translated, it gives CASSLGLAGVLNE. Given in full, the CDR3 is CASSLGLAGVLNEQFF.

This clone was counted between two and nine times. Partial CDR3 DNA: TGTGCCAGTAGTCGTCAGGGGGCGAACACTGAA. Amino acids: CASSRQGANTE. The CDR3 reads in full as CASSRQGANTEAFF. V and J are TRBV19 and TRBJ1-1; 8 bases align to TRBD1. Read coverage stops 3 residues before the CDR3 terminus; the germline J gene supplies the remainder. The CDR3 covers 14 residues. J gave up 1 base and V 5 bases, and 3 bases lay outside the gene matches. Per germline, CDR1 LNHDA and CDR2 SQIVND (reference sequence).

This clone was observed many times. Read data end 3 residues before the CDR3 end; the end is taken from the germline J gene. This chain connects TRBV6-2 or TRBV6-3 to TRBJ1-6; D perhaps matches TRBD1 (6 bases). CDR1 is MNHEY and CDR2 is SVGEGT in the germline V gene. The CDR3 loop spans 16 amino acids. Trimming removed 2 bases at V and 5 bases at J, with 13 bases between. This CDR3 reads CASSYRGQYHNSPLHF. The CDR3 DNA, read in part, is TGTGCCAGCAGTTACCGAGGACAGTATCATAATTCACCC.

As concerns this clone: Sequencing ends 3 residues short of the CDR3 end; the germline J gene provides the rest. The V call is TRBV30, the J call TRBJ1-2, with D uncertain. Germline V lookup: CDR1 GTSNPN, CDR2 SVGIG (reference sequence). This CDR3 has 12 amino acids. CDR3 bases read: TGTGCCTGGACTAGCGGGAGTTACGAC. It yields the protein CAWTSGSYD. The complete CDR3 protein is CAWTSGSYDYTF.

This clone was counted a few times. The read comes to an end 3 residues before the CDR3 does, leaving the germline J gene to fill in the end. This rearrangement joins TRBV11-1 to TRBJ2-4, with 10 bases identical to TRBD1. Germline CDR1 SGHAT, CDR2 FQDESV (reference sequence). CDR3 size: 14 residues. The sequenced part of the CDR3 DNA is TGTGCCAGCAGCGAGGGACAGGGGATTCCAATT. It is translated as CASSEGQGIPI. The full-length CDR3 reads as CASSEGQGIPIQYF.

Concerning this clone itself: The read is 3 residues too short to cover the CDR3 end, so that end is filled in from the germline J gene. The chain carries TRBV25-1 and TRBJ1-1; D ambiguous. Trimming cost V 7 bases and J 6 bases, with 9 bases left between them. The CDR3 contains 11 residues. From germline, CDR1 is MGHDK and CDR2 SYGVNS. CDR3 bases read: TGTGCCAGCATCCATAGGGCTGAA. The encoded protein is CASIHRAE. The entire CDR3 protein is CASIHRAEAFF.

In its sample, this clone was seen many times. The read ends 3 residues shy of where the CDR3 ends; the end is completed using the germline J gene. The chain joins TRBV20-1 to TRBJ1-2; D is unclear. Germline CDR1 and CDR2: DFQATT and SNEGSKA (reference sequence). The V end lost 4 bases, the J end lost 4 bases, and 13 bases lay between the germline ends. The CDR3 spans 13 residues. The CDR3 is CSANIAGSYGYTF. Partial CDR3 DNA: TGCAGTGCTAATATAGCGGGGAGCTATGGC.

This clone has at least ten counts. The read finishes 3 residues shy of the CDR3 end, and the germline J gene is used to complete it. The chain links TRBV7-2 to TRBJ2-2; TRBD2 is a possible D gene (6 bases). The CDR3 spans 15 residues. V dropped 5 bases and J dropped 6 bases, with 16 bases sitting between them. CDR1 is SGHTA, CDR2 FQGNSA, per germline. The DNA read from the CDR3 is TGTGCCAGCAGCCCGGGGGACTCAGCTGCCGGGGAG. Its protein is CASSPGDSAAGE. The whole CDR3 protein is CASSPGDSAAGELFF.

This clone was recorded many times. This CDR3 reads CASSLTRDSVTEAFF. CDR3 DNA, as far as it was read: TGTGCCAGCAGCTTAACGAGGGACAGTGTCACTGAA. V and J are TRBV7-2 and TRBJ1-1; TRBD1 aligns across 7 bases. The read halts 3 residues ahead of the CDR3 end, with the missing end drawn from the germline J gene. The V and J ends lost 2 bases and 4 bases, in that order; junction bases with no gene match: 7. In germline, CDR1 is SGHTA, CDR2 FQGNSA. The length of the CDR3 is 15 residues.

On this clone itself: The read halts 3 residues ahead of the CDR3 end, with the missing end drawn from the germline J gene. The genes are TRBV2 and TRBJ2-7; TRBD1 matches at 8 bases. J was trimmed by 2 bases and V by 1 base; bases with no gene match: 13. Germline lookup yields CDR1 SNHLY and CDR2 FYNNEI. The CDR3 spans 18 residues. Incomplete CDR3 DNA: TGTGCCAGCAGTGAAGAGACAGGGGTCTACACGAAAGCCTACGAG. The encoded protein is CASSEETGVYTKAYE. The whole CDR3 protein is CASSEETGVYTKAYEQYF.

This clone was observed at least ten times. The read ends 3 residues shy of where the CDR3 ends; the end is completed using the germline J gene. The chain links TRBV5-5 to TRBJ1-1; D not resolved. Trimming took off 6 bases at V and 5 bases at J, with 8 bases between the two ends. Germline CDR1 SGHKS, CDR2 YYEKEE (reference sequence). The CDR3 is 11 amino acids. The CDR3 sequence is CASIGSTEAFF. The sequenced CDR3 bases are TGTGCCAGCATCGGTAGTACTGAA.